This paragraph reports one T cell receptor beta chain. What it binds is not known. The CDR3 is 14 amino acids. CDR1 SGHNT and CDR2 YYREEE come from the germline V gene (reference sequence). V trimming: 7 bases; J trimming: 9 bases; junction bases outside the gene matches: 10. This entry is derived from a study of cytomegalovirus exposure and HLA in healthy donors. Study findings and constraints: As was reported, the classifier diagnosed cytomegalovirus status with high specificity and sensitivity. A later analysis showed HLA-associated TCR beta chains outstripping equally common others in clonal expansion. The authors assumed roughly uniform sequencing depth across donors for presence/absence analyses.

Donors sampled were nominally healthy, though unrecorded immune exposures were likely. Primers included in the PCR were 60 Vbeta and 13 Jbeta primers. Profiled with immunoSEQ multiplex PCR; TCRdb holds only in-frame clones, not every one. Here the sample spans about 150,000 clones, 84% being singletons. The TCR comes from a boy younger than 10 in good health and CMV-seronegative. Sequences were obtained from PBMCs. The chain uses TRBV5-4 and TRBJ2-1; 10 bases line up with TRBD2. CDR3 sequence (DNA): TGTGCCAGCGGGCCTAGCGGGAGTAAGGGTGAGCAGTTCTTC. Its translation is CASGPSGSKGEQFF.